The 2 T cell receptor beta chains below come from one sample, sequenced in a study of cytomegalovirus exposure and HLA in healthy donors (dated by TCRdb to about 2017). Library generation was performed with the immunoSEQ multiplex PCR assay. A mixture of 60 forward primers for TCR Vbeta segments and 13 reverse primers for TCR Jbeta segments was used in the multiplex PCR. TCRdb obtained this table from immuneACCESS and retained in-frame rearrangements with V and J assigned. These tables miss some clones; where compared with another copy, unresolved V genes account for less than half of the shortfall, and the remainder is unexplained. This sample has some 150,000 clones in its table, and about 72% of those were observed once. The ten largest clones capture about 1.5% of the sample. Sequenced: PBMCs. These receptors were obtained from a male donor in good health and CMV-seronegative.

The rearrangement uses TRBV7-3 and TRBJ1-1; 11 positions agree with TRBD1. After removal of 2 bases from V and 9 bases from J, the junction contained 14 bases not matched to a gene. This CDR3 is built from 17 residues. The V gene's germline CDR1 is SGHTA and CDR2 FQGTGA. The CDR3 DNA reads as TGTGCCAGCAGCTTACCCCTAAATCCGGGACAGGGGGTACAAGCTTTCTTT. Translation gives CASSLPLNPGQGVQAFF.

CDR3 sequence reads: CASSTGAGQPQHF. The CDR3 nucleotides read TGTGCCAGTAGTACAGGGGCTGGACAGCCCCAGCATTTT. The chain couples TRBV19 to TRBJ1-5, with TRBD1 as a possible D gene (6 bases). V was clipped by 4 bases and J by 7 bases, with 11 bases between them. Germline loops: CDR1 LNHDA, CDR2 SQIVND (reference sequence). This CDR3 comprises 13 residues.